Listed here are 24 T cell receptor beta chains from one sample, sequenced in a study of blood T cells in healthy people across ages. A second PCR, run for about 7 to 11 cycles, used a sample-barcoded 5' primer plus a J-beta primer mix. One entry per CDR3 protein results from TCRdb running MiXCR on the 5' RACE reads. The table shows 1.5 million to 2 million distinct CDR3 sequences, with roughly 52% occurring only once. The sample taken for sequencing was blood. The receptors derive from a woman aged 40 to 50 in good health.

CDR3 DNA: TGTGCCAGCAGTGAGGGCGGGGGAATCTTCTCCAATGAGCAGTTCTTC. Its translation is CASSEGGGIFSNEQFF. The V and J genes are TRBV2 and TRBJ2-1, with 7 bases matching TRBD2. The germline V gene has CDR1 SNHLY and CDR2 FYNNEI. The CDR3 is 16 residues long. V lost 3 bases and J lost 6; bases outside the gene matches: 11.

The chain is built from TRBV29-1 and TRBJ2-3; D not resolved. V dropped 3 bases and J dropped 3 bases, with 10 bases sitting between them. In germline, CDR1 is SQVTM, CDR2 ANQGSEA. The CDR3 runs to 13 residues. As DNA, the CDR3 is TGCAGCGTTGACAAGTCTACGACAGATACGCAGTATTTT. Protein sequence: CSVDKSTTDTQYF.

This CDR3 is CASSSTVAYGYTF. The CDR3 coding sequence is TGTGCCAGCAGTTCGACAGTTGCGTATGGCTACACCTTC. The V call is TRBV11-2, the J call TRBJ1-2; a weak D match, TRBD1 (5 bases). Trimming cost V 6 bases and J 5 bases, with 13 bases left between them. The CDR3 runs to 13 residues. Germline V lookup: CDR1 SGHAT, CDR2 FQNNGV.

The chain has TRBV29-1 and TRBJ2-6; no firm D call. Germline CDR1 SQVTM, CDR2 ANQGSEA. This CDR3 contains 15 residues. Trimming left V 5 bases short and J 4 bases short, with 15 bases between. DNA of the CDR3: TGCAGCGTTCAACAGCTCCAAGGGGGGGCCAACGTCCTGACTTTC. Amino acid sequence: CSVQQLQGGANVLTF.

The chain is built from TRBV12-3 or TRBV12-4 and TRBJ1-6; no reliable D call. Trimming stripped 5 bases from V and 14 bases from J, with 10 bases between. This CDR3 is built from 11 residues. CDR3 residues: CASSQTSTLHF. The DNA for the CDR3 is TGTGCCAGCAGTCAGACCTCTACCCTCCACTTT.

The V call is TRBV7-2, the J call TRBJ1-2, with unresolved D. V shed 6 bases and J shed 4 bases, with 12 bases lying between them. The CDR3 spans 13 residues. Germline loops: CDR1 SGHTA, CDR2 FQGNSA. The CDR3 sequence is CTSRARESYGYTF. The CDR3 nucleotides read TGTACCAGCAGGGCCCGAGAATCCTATGGCTACACCTTC.

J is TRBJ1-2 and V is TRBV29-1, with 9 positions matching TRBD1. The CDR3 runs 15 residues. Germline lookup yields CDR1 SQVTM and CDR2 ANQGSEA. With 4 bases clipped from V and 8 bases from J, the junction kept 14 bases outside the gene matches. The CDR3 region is CSVAAPLGQGHGYTF. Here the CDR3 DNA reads TGCAGCGTTGCCGCCCCACTGGGACAGGGTCACGGCTACACCTTC.

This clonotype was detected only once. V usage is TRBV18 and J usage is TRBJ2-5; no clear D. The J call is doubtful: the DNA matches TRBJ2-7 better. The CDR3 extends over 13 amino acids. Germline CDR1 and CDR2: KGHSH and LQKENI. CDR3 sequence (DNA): TGTGCCAGCTCACCAGGCCCCGCTAACGAGCAGTACTTC. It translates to CASSPGPANEQYF.

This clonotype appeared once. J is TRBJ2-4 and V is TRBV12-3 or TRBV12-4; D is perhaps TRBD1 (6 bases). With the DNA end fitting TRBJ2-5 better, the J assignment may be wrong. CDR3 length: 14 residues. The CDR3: CASSLNRVTETQYF. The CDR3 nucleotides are TGTGCCAGCAGTTTAAACAGGGTCACAGAGACCCAGTACTTC.

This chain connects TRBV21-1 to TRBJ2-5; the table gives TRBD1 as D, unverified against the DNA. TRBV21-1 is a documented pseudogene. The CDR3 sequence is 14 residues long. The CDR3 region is CASSKLGTGQEQYF. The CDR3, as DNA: TGTGCCAGCAGCAAACTCGGGACAGGGCAGGAGCAGTACTTC.

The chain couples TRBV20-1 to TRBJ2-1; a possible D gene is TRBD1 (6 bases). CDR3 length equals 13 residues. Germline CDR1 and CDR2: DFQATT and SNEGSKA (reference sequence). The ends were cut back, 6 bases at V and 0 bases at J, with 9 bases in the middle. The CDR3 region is CSAVTGSYNEQFF. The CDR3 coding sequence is TGCAGTGCCGTGACAGGCTCCTACAATGAGCAGTTCTTC.

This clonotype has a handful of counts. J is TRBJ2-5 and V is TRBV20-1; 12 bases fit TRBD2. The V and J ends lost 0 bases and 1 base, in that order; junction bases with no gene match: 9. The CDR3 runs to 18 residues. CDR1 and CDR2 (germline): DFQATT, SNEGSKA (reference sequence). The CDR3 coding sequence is TGCAGTGCTAGAGATGGAAAACTAGCGGGGGGACTCCAAGAGACCCAGTACTTC. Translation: CSARDGKLAGGLQETQYF.

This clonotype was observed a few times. The CDR3: CASSERLRTDTQYF. The CDR3 DNA follows: TGTGCCAGCAGCGAAAGACTACGCACAGATACGCAGTATTTT. V gene TRBV9 combines with J gene TRBJ2-3; D possibly corresponds to TRBD2 (5 bases). Trimming took off 3 bases at V and 1 base at J, with 9 bases between the two ends. The CDR3 length is 14 residues. Per germline, CDR1 SGDLS and CDR2 YYNGEE.

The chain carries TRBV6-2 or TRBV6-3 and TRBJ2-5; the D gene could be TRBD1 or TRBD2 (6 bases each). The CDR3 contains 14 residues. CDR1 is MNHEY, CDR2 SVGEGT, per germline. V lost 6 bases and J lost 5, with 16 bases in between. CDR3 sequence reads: CASRWRGSRETQYF. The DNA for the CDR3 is TGTGCCAGCAGGTGGAGGGGGAGTAGGGAGACCCAGTACTTC.

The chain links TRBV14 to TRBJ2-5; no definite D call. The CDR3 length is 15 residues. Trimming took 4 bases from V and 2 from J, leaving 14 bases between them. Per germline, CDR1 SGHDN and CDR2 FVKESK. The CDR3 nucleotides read TGTGCCAGCAGCCCCTTGGAACGAATTCAAGAGACCCAGTACTTC. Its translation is CASSPLERIQETQYF. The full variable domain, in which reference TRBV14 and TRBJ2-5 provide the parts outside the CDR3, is EAGVTQFPSHSVIEKGQTVTLRCDPISGHDNLYWYRRVMGKEIKFLLHFVKESKQDESGMPNNRFLAERTGGTYSTLKVQPAELEDSGVYFCASSPLERIQETQYFGPGTRLLVL.

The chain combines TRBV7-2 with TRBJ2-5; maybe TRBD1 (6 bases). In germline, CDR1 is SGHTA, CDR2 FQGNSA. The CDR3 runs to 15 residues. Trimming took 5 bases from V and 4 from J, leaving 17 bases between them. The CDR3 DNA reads TGTGCCAGCAGCCCCGTCGGACAGTCGAGAGAGACCCAGTACTTC. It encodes CASSPVGQSRETQYF.

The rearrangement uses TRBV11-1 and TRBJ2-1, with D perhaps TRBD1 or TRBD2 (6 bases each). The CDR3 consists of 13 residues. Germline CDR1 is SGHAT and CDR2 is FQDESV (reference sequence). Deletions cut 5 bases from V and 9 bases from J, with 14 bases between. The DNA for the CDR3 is TGTGCCAGCAGCCGCCTAGGGGGACTTGAGCAGTTCTTC. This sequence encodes CASSRLGGLEQFF.

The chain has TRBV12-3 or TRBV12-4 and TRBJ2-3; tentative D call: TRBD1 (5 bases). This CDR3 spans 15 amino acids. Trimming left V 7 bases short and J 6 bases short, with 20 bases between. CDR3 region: CASIPGQSSGDTQYF. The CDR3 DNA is TGTGCCAGCATTCCAGGGCAGAGCTCTGGGGATACGCAGTATTTT.

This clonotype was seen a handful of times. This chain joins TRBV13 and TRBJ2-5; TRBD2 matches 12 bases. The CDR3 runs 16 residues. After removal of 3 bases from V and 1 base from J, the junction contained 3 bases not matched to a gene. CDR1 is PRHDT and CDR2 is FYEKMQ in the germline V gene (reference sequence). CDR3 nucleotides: TGTGCCAGCAGCTTTTCTAGCGGGGGGGCCCAAGAGACCCAGTACTTC. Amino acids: CASSFSSGGAQETQYF.

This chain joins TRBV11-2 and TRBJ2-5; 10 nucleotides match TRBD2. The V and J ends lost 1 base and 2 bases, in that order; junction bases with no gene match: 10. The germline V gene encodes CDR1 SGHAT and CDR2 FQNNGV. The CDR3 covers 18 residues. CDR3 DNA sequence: TGTGCCAGCAGCTTAGGGGCAACTAGCGGGGCACTTCAAGAGACCCAGTACTTC. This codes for CASSLGATSGALQETQYF.

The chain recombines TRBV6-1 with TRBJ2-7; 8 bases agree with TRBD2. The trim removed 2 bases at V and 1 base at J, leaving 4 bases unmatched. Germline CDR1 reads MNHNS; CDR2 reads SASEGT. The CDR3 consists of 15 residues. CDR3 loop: CASSERGGLSYEQYF. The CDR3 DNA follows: TGTGCCAGCAGTGAACGCGGGGGGCTTTCCTACGAGCAGTACTTC.

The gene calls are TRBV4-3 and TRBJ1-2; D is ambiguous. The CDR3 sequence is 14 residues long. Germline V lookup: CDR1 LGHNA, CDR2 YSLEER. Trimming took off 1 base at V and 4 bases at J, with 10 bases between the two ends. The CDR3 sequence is CASSQAGGAYGYTF. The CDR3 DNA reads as TGCGCCAGCAGCCAAGCTGGAGGAGCCTATGGCTACACCTTC.

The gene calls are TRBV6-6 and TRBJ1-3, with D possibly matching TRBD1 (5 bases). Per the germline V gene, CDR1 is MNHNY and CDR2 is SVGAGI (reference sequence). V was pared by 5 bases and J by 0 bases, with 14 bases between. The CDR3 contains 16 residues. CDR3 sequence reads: CASSQTGTLSGNTIYF. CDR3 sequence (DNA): TGTGCCAGCAGTCAAACCGGGACCCTCTCTGGAAACACCATATATTTT.

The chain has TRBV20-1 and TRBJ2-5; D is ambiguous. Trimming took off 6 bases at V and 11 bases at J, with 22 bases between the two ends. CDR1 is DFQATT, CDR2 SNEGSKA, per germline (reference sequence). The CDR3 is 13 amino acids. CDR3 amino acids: CSATSTHPNEQYF. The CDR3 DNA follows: TGCAGTGCCACCTCGACTCATCCGAATGAGCAGTACTTC.